This entry lists 4 T cell receptor beta chains sequenced from one sample in a study of T cell responses to AZD1222 COVID-19 vaccine (dated by TCRdb to about 2021). Libraries were constructed by the immunoSEQ multiplex PCR assay. TCRdb took this table from immuneACCESS and kept in-frame rearrangements with V and J called. Such tables lack part of the clones; where checked against another copy, unresolved V genes explain under half of the gap, and the rest is unexplained. This sample lists 90,000 to 110,000 clones; over 75% were detected once. The ten most abundant clones make up 2.5% to 3% of the sample. According to the study, the label for this sample's time point signals: baseline before first vaccination. Sequences were derived from peripheral blood, sampled on day 0 of AZD1222 vaccination. These TCRs come from an adult in good health.

CDR3 residues: CASQRASGGEQYF. The CDR3 bases are TGTGCCAGCCAACGGGCAAGCGGAGGGGAGCAGTACTTC. The chain combines TRBV2 with TRBJ2-7; TRBD2 is a possible D gene (6 bases). Germline lookup yields CDR1 SNHLY and CDR2 FYNNEI. V lost 8 bases to trimming and J lost 7 bases, with 18 bases between them. CDR3 length: 13 amino acids.

The chain is built from TRBV19 and TRBJ1-5; 8 bases align to TRBD1. J lost 7 bases, V lost 5 bases, and 4 bases had no gene match. The CDR3 extends over 13 amino acids. In germline, CDR1 is LNHDA, CDR2 SQIVND (reference sequence). In nucleotides, the CDR3 is TGTGCCAGTAGTGCAGGGGGCGGACAGCCCCAGCATTTT. It is translated as CASSAGGGQPQHF.

CDR3 in DNA: TGTGCCAGCGGGGGACCAAGCGGGGCTTACAATGAGCAGTTCTTC. Encoded protein: CASGGPSGAYNEQFF. V and J are TRBV27 and TRBJ2-1, with 7 bases matching TRBD2. CDR1 and CDR2 (germline): MNHEY, SMNVEV (reference sequence). The CDR3 loop spans 15 amino acids. J was trimmed by 4 bases and V by 8 bases; bases with no gene match: 11.

The chain links TRBV7-3 to TRBJ2-1, with TRBD2 as a possible D gene (5 bases). The CDR3 consists of 15 residues. The germline V gene encodes CDR1 SGHTA and CDR2 FQGTGA. Trimming pared 1 base from V and 3 bases from J, leaving 10 bases between. The CDR3 region has the DNA TGTGCCAGCAGCTTAATAGCTGGAGGCTACAATGAGCAGTTCTTC. This gives the protein CASSLIAGGYNEQFF.